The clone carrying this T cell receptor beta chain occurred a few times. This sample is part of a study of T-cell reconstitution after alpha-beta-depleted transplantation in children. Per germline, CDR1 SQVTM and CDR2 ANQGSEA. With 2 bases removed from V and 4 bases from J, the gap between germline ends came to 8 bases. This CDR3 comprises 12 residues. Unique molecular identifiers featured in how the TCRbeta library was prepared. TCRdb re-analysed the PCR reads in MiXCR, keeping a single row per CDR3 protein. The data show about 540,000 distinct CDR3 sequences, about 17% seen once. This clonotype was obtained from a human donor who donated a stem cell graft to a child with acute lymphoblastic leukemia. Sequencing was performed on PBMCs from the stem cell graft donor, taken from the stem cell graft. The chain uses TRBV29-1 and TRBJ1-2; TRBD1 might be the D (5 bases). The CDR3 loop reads CSVESGAYGYTF. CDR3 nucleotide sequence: TGCAGCGTTGAATCTGGGGCCTATGGCTACACCTTC.